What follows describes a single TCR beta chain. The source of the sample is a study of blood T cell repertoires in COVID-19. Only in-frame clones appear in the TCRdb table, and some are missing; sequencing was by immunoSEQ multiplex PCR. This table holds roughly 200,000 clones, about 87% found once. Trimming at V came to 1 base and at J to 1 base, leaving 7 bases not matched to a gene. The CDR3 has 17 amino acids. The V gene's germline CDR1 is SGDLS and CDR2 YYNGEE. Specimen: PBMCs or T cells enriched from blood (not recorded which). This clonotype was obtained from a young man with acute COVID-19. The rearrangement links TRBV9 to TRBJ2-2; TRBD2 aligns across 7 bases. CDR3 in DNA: TGTGCCAGCAGCGTAAAGATAGCTAGCGGGAACACCGGGGAGCTGTTTTTT. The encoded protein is CASSVKIASGNTGELFF.